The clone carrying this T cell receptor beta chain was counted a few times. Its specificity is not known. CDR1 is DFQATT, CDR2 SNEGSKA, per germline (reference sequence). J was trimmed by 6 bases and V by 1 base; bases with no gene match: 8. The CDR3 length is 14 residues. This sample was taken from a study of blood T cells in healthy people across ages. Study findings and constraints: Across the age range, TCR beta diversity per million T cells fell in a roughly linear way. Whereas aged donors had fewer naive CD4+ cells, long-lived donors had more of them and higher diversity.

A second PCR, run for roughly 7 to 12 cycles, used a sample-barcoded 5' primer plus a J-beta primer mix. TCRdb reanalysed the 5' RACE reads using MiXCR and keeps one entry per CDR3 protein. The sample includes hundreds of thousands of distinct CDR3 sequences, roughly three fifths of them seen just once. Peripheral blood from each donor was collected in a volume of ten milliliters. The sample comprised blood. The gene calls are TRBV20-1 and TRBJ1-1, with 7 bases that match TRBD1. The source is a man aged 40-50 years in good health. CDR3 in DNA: TGCAGTGCTAGAGTGGACAGGTCCAGCGCTGAAGCTTTCTTT. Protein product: CSARVDRSSAEAFF.